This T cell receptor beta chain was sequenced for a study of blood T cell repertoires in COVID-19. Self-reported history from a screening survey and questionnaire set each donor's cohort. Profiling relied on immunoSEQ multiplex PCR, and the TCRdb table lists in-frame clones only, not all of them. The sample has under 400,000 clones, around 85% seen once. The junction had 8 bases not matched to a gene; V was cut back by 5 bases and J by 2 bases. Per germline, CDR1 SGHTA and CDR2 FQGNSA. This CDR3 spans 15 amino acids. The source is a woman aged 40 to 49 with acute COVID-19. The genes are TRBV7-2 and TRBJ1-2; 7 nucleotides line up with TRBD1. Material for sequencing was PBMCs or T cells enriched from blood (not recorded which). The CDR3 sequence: CASSGRQGSNYGYTF. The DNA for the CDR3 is TGTGCCAGCAGCGGAAGACAGGGCTCAAACTATGGCTACACCTTC.